A single sample gave rise to the 3 T cell receptor beta chains below, sequenced in a study of CD8 T cells in ankylosing spondylitis. From the 5' RACE reads, TCRdb called clonotypes with MiXCR, one entry per CDR3 protein. The sample has about 170,000 distinct CDR3 sequences; around 17% are singletons. Sequencing input: blood, either unsorted or a sorted T cell fraction (not recorded which). All receptors come from a male donor with ankylosing spondylitis or in good health (not recorded which).

In its sample, this clonotype was seen a few times. The rearrangement uses TRBV28 and TRBJ2-4; 10 nucleotides line up with TRBD1. The CDR3 totals 13 residues. The germline V gene has CDR1 MDHEN and CDR2 SYDVKM. Trimming at V came to 10 bases and at J to 4 bases, leaving 4 bases not matched to a gene. CDR3 amino acids: CAIRQGAKNIQYF. Written as DNA, the CDR3 is TGTGCCATCCGACAGGGGGCAAAAAACATTCAGTACTTC.

This clonotype appeared a few times. This chain uses TRBV6-6 with TRBJ2-5; 8 bases map to TRBD1. The germline V gene has CDR1 MNHNY and CDR2 SVGAGI (reference sequence). CDR3 length: 15 residues. J lost 5 bases, V lost 4 bases, and 9 bases had no gene match. For the CDR3, the DNA is TGTGCCAGCAGTTTCCGACAGGGGCCCTCGGAGACCCAGTACTTC. It translates to CASSFRQGPSETQYF.

This clonotype was recorded many times. The chain employs TRBV19 and TRBJ2-1; the match to TRBD2 covers 7 bases. Losses at the gene ends were 2 bases for V and 7 bases for J; bases not matched to a gene: 5. Germline V lookup: CDR1 LNHDA, CDR2 SQIVND (reference sequence). This CDR3 spans 14 amino acids. For the CDR3, the DNA is TGTGCCAGTAGTATAAGGCGGGGGTCAAATGAGCAGTTCTTC. Residues: CASSIRRGSNEQFF.